The TCR beta chain under discussion was sequenced for a study of early T cells in non-severe SARS-CoV-2 infection. Study in general: With bulk RNA from unsorted whole blood as input, sequencing yielded unpaired chains. Study-level points and caveats: Database matching using VDJdb favored anti-spike CD8 responses, with private and CD4 specificities left missing.

Germline values: CDR1 SEHNR, CDR2 FQNEAQ (reference sequence). V dropped 7 bases and J dropped 3 bases, with 14 bases sitting between them. The CDR3 spans 14 residues. TCRdb independently ran MiXCR on the 5' RACE reads; one entry per CDR3 protein. Of 90,000 or so distinct CDR3 sequences listed, about 15% are singletons. Points on this clonotype: Its cognate antigen is unknown.

The chain uses TRBV7-9 and TRBJ2-3, with D possibly called TRBD1 or TRBD2 (5 bases each). What was sequenced was whole blood. The receptor was derived from an adult who was a healthcare worker with PCR-confirmed SARS-CoV-2 infection or an uninfected control (not recorded which). CDR3 coding DNA: TGTGCCAGCACCTACGAGGGGAGTACAGATACGCAGTATTTT. This codes for CASTYEGSTDTQYF.